These 22 T cell receptor beta chains originate from one sample sequenced in a study of PD-L1 blockade in urothelial cancer. Data came from immunoSEQ multiplex PCR; TCRdb stores just in-frame clones and leaves some out. In the table there are about 52,000 clones, around three quarters of which are singletons. Source: PBMCs, taken around atezolizumab (anti-PD-L1) treatment. The receptor set was obtained from a man aged 65 to 79 with urothelial cancer.

In its sample, this clone was seen many times. The rearrangement links TRBV5-4 to TRBJ2-7; 8 positions match TRBD2. The V gene's germline CDR1 is SGHNT and CDR2 YYREEE (reference sequence). Trimming cost V 3 bases and J 2 bases; bases outside gene matches: 4. The CDR3 is made up of 14 amino acids. In DNA, the CDR3 is TGTGCCAGCAGCTCCCGGGGGGGTACCTACGAGCAGTACTTC. Translation gives CASSSRGGTYEQYF.

This clone was seen only once. V and J are TRBV11-2 and TRBJ2-3, with 8 bases identical to TRBD2. CDR1 SGHAT and CDR2 FQNNGV come from the germline V gene. J lost 3 bases, V lost 1 base, and 6 bases had no gene match. The CDR3 length is 16 residues. The CDR3 here is CASSLGVLAVTDTQYF. CDR3 in DNA: TGTGCCAGCAGCTTAGGTGTACTAGCGGTGACAGATACGCAGTATTTT. The whole variable domain, filled in from reference TRBV11-2 and TRBJ2-3, reads EAGVAQSPRYKIIEKRQSVAFWCNPISGHATLYWYQQILGQGPKLLIQFQNNGVVDDSQLPKDRFSAERLKGVDSTLKIQPAKLEDSAVYLCASSLGVLAVTDTQYFGPGTRLTVL.

This clone occurred once. The V call is TRBV4-3, the J call TRBJ1-1, with D uncertain. Germline CDR1 LGHNA, CDR2 YSLEER. This CDR3 is built from 15 residues. V dropped 2 bases and J dropped 1 base, with 11 bases sitting between them. CDR3 loop: CASSQLAGQNTEAFF. CDR3 coding DNA: TGCGCCAGCAGCCAACTGGCAGGCCAGAACACTGAAGCTTTCTTT.

V usage is TRBV7-6 and J usage is TRBJ2-3; the D gene is possibly TRBD2 (5 bases). This CDR3 is 16 amino acids long. The V gene lost 1 base and the J gene lost 2 bases, with 13 bases spanning the gap. Germline V gives CDR1 SGHVS, CDR2 FNYEAQ. In nucleotides, the CDR3 is TGTGCCAGCAGCTTAGACGGGTGGGGAGTCACAGATACGCAGTATTTT. Protein sequence: CASSLDGWGVTDTQYF.

The chain recombines TRBV2 with TRBJ1-4; 9 nucleotides align to TRBD1. V gave up 7 bases and J gave up 5 bases; unmatched junction bases: 5. The CDR3 contains 14 residues. Germline CDR1 is SNHLY and CDR2 is FYNNEI. The CDR3 reads CASKRTGANEKLFF. In DNA, the CDR3 is TGTGCCAGCAAAAGGACAGGGGCGAATGAAAAACTGTTTTTT.

The V call is TRBV5-6, the J call TRBJ1-5; 9 bases map to TRBD1. This CDR3 contains 15 residues. Per germline, CDR1 SGHDT and CDR2 YYEEEE. Trimming cost V 4 bases and J 1 base; bases outside gene matches: 3. The CDR3 sequence: CASSADRGSNQPQHF. The CDR3 coding sequence is TGTGCCAGCAGCGCGGACAGGGGAAGCAATCAGCCCCAGCATTTT.

This chain connects TRBV6-1 to TRBJ1-2; D gene uncertain. This CDR3 has 15 amino acids. Trimming left V 2 bases short and J 5 bases short, with 15 bases between. CDR1 is MNHNS, CDR2 SASEGT, per germline. The CDR3 spells CASSENGMSIYGYTF. The CDR3 DNA follows: TGTGCCAGCAGTGAAAACGGGATGTCTATATATGGCTACACCTTC.

V and J are TRBV5-1 and TRBJ1-2, with a weak D call TRBD1 (5 bases). The CDR3 spans 15 residues. The V gene's germline CDR1 is SGHRS and CDR2 YFSETQ. Trimming pared 4 bases from V and 3 bases from J, leaving 16 bases between. The CDR3 here is CASSGGSGRDYGYTF. Here the CDR3 DNA reads TGCGCCAGCAGCGGGGGGTCGGGCCGTGACTATGGCTACACCTTC. The entire variable domain, with the rest obtained from reference TRBV5-1 and TRBJ1-2, is as follows: KAGVTQTPRYLIKTRGQQVTLSCSPISGHRSVSWYQQTPGQGLQFLFEYFSETQRNKGNFPGRFSGRQFSNSRSEMNVSTLELGDSALYLCASSGGSGRDYGYTFGSGTRLTVV.

In this sample, this clone turned up once. This chain uses TRBV5-6 with TRBJ2-2; tentative D call: TRBD2 (7 bases). From germline, CDR1 is SGHDT and CDR2 YYEEEE. The CDR3 runs to 15 residues. Trimming took 4 bases from V and 7 from J, leaving 17 bases between them. CDR3 residues: CASSPMGGPGGELFF. The CDR3 nucleotides read TGTGCCAGCAGCCCGATGGGGGGGCCGGGCGGGGAGCTGTTTTTT.

This rearrangement joins TRBV28 to TRBJ1-4; TRBD1 aligns across 8 bases. CDR3 length: 14 residues. Germline lookup yields CDR1 MDHEN and CDR2 SYDVKM. J lost 4 bases, V lost 5 bases, and 3 bases had no gene match. The CDR3 loop is CASSVGQVNEKLFF. CDR3 in DNA: TGTGCCAGCAGTGTGGGACAGGTTAATGAAAAACTGTTTTTT.

V and J are TRBV12-5 and TRBJ2-2; no clear D gene. Germline CDR1 is LGHNT and CDR2 is FRNRAP. V was pared by 5 bases and J by 4 bases, with 5 bases between. CDR3 length: 12 residues. CDR3 in DNA: TGTGCTAGTGGTCTTTCCACCGGGGAGCTGTTTTTT. As protein: CASGLSTGELFF.

The chain combines TRBV28 with TRBJ1-5, with 7 nucleotides matching TRBD1. V was pared by 5 bases and J by 2 bases, with 6 bases of the junction left unmatched. This CDR3 spans 15 amino acids. The germline gives CDR1 MDHEN, CDR2 SYDVKM. The DNA for the CDR3 is TGTGCCAGCAGTGTACAGGGGAGCGGCAATCAGCCCCAGCATTTT. It codes for CASSVQGSGNQPQHF.

The chain recombines TRBV19 with TRBJ2-2, with D perhaps TRBD1 (6 bases). The CDR3 spans 13 residues. V shed 7 bases and J shed 5 bases, with 11 bases lying between them. From germline, CDR1 is LNHDA and CDR2 SQIVND (reference sequence). Here the CDR3 DNA reads TGTGCCAGTACCTTAGGGGGAACCGGGGAGCTGTTTTTT. Translating gives CASTLGGTGELFF.

The chain uses TRBV2 and TRBJ1-5, with 10 bases that match TRBD1. The V segment lost 4 bases and the J segment 5 bases; nucleotides outside the gene matches: 2. Germline lookup yields CDR1 SNHLY and CDR2 FYNNEI. The CDR3 spans 14 residues. The CDR3 region has the DNA TGTGCCAGCAGTGGGGACAGGGGATATCAGCCCCAGCATTTT. Encoded protein: CASSGDRGYQPQHF. Full variable domain (missing parts from reference TRBV2 and TRBJ1-5): EPEVTQTPSHQVTQMGQEVILRCVPISNHLYFYWYRQILGQKVEFLVSFYNNEISEKSEIFDDQFSVERPDGSNFTLKIRSTKLEDSAMYFCASSGDRGYQPQHFGDGTRLSIL.

The rearrangement joins TRBV5-5 to TRBJ1-4; TRBD1 might be the D (5 bases). CDR1 is SGHKS and CDR2 is YYEKEE in the germline V gene (reference sequence). Trimming took off 0 bases at V and 6 bases at J, with 12 bases between the two ends. The CDR3 runs to 15 residues. The DNA for the CDR3 is TGTGCCAGCAGCTTGGAGGGGACTACTTATGAAAAACTGTTTTTT. Translation gives CASSLEGTTYEKLFF.

The V call is TRBV5-1, the J call TRBJ2-5, with TRBD1 identical over 8 bases. The length of the CDR3 is 15 residues. Trimming removed 3 bases from V and 5 bases from J; junction bases left unmatched: 9. In germline, CDR1 is SGHRS, CDR2 YFSETQ. The CDR3 spells CASSWQTGVKETQYF. As DNA, the CDR3 is TGCGCCAGCAGCTGGCAGACAGGGGTCAAGGAGACCCAGTACTTC.

The chain is built from TRBV2 and TRBJ1-5; TRBD1 is a possible D gene (5 bases). Germline CDR1 reads SNHLY; CDR2 reads FYNNEI. CDR3 length equals 15 residues. Trimming cost V 1 base and J 4 bases, with 11 bases left between them. This CDR3 is CASSEGPKGNQPQHF. Here the CDR3 DNA reads TGTGCCAGCAGTGAAGGGCCTAAGGGGAATCAGCCCCAGCATTTT.

The chain has TRBV7-3 and TRBJ2-2, with D possibly being TRBD2 (7 bases). This CDR3 region has 14 residues. Looked up from germline, CDR1 is SGHTA and CDR2 is FQGTGA. The V and J ends lost 8 bases and 5 bases respectively, with 15 bases between them. CDR3 amino acids: CASVTRGGTGELFF. As DNA, the CDR3 is TGTGCCAGCGTGACCAGGGGAGGGACCGGGGAGCTGTTTTTT.

The J gene is TRBJ1-5, the V gene TRBV28; D is perhaps TRBD1 (5 bases). This CDR3 has 16 amino acids. V lost 5 bases, J lost 9 bases, and 23 bases lay in between. Germline V gives CDR1 MDHEN, CDR2 SYDVKM. This CDR3 is CASSLILGQGMGPQHF. The DNA for the CDR3 is TGTGCCAGCAGTCTTATCCTCGGGCAGGGTATGGGGCCCCAGCATTTT.

The V call is TRBV4-2, the J call TRBJ1-4, with D possibly matching TRBD1 (5 bases). V was cut by 0 bases and J by 7 bases, with 12 bases left in between. The CDR3 is 15 residues long. CDR1 LGHNA and CDR2 YNFKEQ come from the germline V gene. CDR3 nucleotides: TGTGCCAGCAGCCAAGAGGCCTTCGGGGGTGAAAAACTGTTTTTT. Amino acids: CASSQEAFGGEKLFF.

The chain employs TRBV29-1 and TRBJ2-7; 8 bases are a match to TRBD1. V lost 3 bases to trimming and J lost 1 base; unmatched junction nucleotides: 2. This CDR3 region has 13 residues. CDR1 and CDR2 from the germline V gene are SQVTM and ANQGSEA. The CDR3 sequence: CSVEDRASYEQYF. The CDR3 DNA follows: TGCAGCGTTGAGGACAGGGCTTCCTACGAGCAGTACTTC.

As regards this clone: This CDR3 is also generated by other DNA sequences in the sample. The chain recombines TRBV4-1 with TRBJ2-1, with 9 bases identical to TRBD2. CDR3 length: 17 residues. V dropped 0 bases and J dropped 4; count of bases not matched to a gene: 7. In germline, CDR1 is MGHRA, CDR2 YSYEKL. Here the CDR3 reads CASSQDRAGGSYNEQFF. The CDR3 DNA sequence: TGCGCCAGCAGCCAAGATCGAGCGGGAGGCTCTTACAATGAGCAGTTCTTC.